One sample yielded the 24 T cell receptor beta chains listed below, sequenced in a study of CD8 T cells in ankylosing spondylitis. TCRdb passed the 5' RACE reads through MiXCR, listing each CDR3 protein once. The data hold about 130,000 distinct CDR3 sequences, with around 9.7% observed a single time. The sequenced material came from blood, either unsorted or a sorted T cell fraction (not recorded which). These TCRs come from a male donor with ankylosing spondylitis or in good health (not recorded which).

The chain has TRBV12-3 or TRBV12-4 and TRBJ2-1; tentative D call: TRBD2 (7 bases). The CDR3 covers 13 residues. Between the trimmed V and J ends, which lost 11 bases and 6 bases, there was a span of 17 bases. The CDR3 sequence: CASQGLAGNEQFF. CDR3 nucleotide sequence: TGTGCCTCCCAGGGGTTAGCGGGCAATGAGCAGTTCTTC.

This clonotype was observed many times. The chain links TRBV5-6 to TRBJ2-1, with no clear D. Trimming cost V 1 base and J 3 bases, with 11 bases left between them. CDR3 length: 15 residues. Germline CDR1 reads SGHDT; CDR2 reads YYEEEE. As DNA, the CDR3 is TGTGCCAGCAGCTTGTTTACTCCGGACTACAATGAGCAGTTCTTC. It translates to CASSLFTPDYNEQFF. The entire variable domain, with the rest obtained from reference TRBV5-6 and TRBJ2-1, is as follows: DAGVTQSPTHLIKTRGQQVTLRCSPKSGHDTVSWYQQALGQGPQFIFQYYEEEERQRGNFPDRFSGHQFPNYSSELNVNALLLGDSALYLCASSLFTPDYNEQFFGPGTRLTVL.

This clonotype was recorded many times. The CDR3 loop is CASSQAGSPRVSEQFF. The CDR3, as DNA: TGTGCCAGCAGCCAGGCGGGCAGCCCTAGGGTCAGTGAGCAGTTCTTC. The V and J genes are TRBV7-9 and TRBJ2-1; D might be TRBD2 (5 bases). Germline V gives CDR1 SEHNR, CDR2 FQNEAQ (reference sequence). The ends were cut back, 5 bases at V and 9 bases at J, with 23 bases in the middle. The CDR3 runs to 16 residues. Complete variable domain (other parts from reference TRBV7-9 and TRBJ2-1): DTGVSQNPRHKITKRGQNVTFRCDPISEHNRLYWYRQTLGQGPEFLTYFQNEAQLEKSRLLSDRFSAERPKGSFSTLEIQRTEQGDSAMYLCASSQAGSPRVSEQFFGPGTRLTVL.

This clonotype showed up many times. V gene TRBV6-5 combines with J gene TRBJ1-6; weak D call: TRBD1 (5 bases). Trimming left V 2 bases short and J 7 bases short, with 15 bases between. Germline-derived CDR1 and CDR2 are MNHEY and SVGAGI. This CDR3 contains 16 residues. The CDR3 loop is CASSYNPRGPNSPLHF. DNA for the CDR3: TGTGCCAGCAGTTACAACCCTCGGGGCCCAAATTCACCCCTCCACTTT.

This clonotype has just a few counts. The CDR3 sequence is CASSVQGDYGYTF. Written as DNA, the CDR3 is TGTGCCAGCAGCGTACAGGGGGACTATGGCTACACCTTC. The J gene is TRBJ1-2, the V gene TRBV13, with 8 positions matching TRBD1. Germline lookup yields CDR1 PRHDT and CDR2 FYEKMQ (reference sequence). The CDR3 length is 13 residues. With 5 bases clipped from V and 3 bases from J, the junction kept 2 bases outside the gene matches.

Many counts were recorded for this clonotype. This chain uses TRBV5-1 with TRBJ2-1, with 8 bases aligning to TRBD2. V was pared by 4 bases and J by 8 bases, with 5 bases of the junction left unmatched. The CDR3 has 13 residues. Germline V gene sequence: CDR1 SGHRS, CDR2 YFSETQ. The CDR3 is CASSAGLVDEQFF. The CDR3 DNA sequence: TGCGCCAGCAGCGCGGGACTAGTGGATGAGCAGTTCTTC.

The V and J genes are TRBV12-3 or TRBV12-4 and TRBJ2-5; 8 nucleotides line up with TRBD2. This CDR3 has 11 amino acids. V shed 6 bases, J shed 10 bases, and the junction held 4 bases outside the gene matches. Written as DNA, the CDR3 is TGTGCCAGCAGGAAGAGCGGGGGCCAGTACTTC. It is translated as CASRKSGGQYF.

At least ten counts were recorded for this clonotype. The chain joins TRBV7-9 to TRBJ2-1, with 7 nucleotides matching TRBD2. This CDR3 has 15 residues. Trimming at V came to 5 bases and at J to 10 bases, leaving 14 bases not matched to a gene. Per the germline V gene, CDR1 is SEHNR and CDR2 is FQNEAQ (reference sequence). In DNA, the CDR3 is TGTGCCAGCAGCGAGGCTAGCGGTTATTTAGGGGAGCAGTTCTTC. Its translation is CASSEASGYLGEQFF. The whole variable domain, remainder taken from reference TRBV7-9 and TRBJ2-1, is DTGVSQNPRHKITKRGQNVTFRCDPISEHNRLYWYRQTLGQGPEFLTYFQNEAQLEKSRLLSDRFSAERPKGSFSTLEIQRTEQGDSAMYLCASSEASGYLGEQFFGPGTRLTVL.

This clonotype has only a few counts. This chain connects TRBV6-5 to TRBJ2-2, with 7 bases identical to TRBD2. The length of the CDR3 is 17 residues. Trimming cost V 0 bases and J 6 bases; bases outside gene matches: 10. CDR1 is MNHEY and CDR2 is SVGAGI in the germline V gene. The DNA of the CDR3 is TGTGCCAGCAGTTACTCCGGTGGGCGGGAGATCCCCGGGGAGCTGTTTTTT. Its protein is CASSYSGGREIPGELFF.

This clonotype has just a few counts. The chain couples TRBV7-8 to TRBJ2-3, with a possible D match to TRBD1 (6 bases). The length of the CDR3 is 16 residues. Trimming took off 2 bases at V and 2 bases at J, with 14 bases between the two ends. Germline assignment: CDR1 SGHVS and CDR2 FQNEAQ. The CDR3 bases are TGTGCCAGCAGCTTACACCTACAGGGTAACACAGATACGCAGTATTTT. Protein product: CASSLHLQGNTDTQYF.

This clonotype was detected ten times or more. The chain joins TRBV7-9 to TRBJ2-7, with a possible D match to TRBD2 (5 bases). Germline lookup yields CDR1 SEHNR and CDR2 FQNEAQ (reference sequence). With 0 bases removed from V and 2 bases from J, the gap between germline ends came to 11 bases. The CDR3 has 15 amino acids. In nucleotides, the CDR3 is TGTGCCAGCAGCTTAGCTGGCCTAGCAGCCTACGAGCAGTACTTC. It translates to CASSLAGLAAYEQYF.

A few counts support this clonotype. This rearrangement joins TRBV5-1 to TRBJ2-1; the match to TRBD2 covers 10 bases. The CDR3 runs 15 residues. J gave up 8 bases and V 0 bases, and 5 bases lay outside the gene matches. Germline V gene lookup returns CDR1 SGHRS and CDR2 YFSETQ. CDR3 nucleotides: TGCGCCAGCAGCTTGGGTCTAGCGGGAGTCCATGAGCAGTTCTTC. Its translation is CASSLGLAGVHEQFF.

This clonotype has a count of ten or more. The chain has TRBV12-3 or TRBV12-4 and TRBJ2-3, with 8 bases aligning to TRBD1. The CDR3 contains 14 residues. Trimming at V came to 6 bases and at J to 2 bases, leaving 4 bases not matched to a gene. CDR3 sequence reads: CASSLGQDTDTQYF. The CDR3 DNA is TGTGCCAGCAGCCTGGGACAGGACACAGATACGCAGTATTTT.

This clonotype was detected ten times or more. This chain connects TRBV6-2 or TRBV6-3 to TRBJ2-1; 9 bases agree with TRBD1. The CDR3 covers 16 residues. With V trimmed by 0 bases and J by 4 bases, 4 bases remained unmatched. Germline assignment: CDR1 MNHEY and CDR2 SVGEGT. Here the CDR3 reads CASSYSTGGIYNEQFF. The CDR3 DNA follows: TGTGCCAGCAGTTACTCGACAGGGGGGATATACAATGAGCAGTTCTTC.

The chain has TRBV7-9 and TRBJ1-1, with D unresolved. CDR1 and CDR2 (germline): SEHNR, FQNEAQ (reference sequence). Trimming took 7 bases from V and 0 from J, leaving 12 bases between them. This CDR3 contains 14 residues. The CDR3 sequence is CASTLTGVNTEAFF. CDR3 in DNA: TGTGCCAGCACCCTGACCGGGGTGAACACTGAAGCTTTCTTT.

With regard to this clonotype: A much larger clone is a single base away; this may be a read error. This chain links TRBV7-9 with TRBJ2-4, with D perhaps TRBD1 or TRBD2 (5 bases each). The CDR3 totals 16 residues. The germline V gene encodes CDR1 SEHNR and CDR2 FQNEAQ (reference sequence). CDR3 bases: TGTGCCAGCAGCTACGGGACCGTCCTAGCCAAAAACAGTCAGTACTTC. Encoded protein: CASSYGTVLAKNSQYF.

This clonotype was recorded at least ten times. The CDR3 DNA sequence: TGCAGCGTTACCGACAGGGAGCAAAACACTGAAGCTTTCTTT. Amino acid sequence: CSVTDREQNTEAFF. The gene calls are TRBV29-1 and TRBJ1-1; the match to TRBD1 covers 7 bases. Germline V lookup: CDR1 SQVTM, CDR2 ANQGSEA. V lost 5 bases to trimming and J lost 2 bases; unmatched junction nucleotides: 8. CDR3 length: 14 amino acids.

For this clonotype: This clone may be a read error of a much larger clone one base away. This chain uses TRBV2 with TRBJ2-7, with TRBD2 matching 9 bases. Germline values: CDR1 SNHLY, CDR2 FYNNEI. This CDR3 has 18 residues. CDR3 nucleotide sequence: TGTGCCTGCAGTTTTCCCACAGGGTCGGTTAGCGGGAGCACCGAGCAGTACTTC. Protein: CACSFPTGSVSGSTEQYF.

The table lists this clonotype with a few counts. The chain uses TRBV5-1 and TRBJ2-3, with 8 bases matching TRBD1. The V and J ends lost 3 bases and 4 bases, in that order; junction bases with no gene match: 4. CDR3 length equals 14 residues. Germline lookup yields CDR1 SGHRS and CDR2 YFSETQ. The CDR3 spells CASSWTGTADTQYF. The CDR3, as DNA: TGCGCCAGCAGCTGGACAGGGACCGCAGATACGCAGTATTTT.

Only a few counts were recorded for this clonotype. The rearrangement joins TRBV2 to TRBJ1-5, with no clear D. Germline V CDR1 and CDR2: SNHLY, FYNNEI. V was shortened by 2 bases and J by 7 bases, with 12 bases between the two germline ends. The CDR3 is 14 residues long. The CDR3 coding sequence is TGTGCCAGCAGTGAACAACAGACACCACAGCCCCAGCATTTT. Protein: CASSEQQTPQPQHF. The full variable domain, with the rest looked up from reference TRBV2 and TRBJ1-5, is EPEVTQTPSHQVTQMGQEVILRCVPISNHLYFYWYRQILGQKVEFLVSFYNNEISEKSEIFDDQFSVERPDGSNFTLKIRSTKLEDSAMYFCASSEQQTPQPQHFGDGTRLSIL.

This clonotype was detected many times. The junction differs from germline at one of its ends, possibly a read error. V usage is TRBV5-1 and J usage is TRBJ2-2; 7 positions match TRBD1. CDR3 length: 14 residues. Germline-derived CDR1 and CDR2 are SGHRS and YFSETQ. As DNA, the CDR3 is TGCGCCAGCAGTTTGGGGCAGGGGGCCGGGGAGCTGTTTTTT. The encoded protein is CASSLGQGAGELFF. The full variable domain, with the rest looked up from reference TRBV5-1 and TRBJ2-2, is KAGVTQTPRYLIKTRGQQVTLSCSPISGHRSVSWYQQTPGQGLQFLFEYFSETQRNKGNFPGRFSGRQFSNSRSEMNVSTLELGDSALYLCASSLGQGAGELFFGEGSRLTVL.

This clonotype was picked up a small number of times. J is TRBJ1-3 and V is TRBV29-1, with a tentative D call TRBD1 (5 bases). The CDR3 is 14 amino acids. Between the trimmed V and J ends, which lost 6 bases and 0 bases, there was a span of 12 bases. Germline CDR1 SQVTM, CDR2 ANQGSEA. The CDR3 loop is CSVGGPYSGNTIYF. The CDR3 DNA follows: TGCAGCGTGGGGGGACCCTACTCTGGAAACACCATATATTTT. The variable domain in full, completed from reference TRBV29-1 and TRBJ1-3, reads SAVISQKPSRDICQRGTSLTIQCQVDSQVTMMFWYRQQPGQSLTLIATANQGSEATYESGFVIDKFPISRPNLTFSTLTVSNMSPEDSSIYLCSVGGPYSGNTIYFGEGSWLTVV.

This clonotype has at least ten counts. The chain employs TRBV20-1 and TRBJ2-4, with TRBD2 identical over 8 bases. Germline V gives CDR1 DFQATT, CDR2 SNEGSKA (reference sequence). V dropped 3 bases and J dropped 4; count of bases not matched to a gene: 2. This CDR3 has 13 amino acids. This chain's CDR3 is CSASKREKNIQYF. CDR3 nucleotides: TGCAGTGCTAGTAAGCGGGAGAAAAACATTCAGTACTTC.

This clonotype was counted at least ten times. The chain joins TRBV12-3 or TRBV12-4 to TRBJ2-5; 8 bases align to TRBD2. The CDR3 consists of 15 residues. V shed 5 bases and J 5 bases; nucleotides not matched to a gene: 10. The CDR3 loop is CASSPLAGGHETQYF. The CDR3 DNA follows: TGTGCCAGCAGTCCCTTGGCGGGAGGCCACGAGACCCAGTACTTC.